The clone carrying this T cell receptor (beta chain) appeared many times. Its antigen is undetermined. This sample stems from a study of T cell repertoires in cytomegalovirus infection. About the research overall: CMV infection and matching HLA type were both indicated by public TCR beta signatures.

A single record per CDR3 protein comes from TCRdb applying MiXCR to the reads. The data hold some 800,000 distinct CDR3 sequences, with 25% to 35% observed a single time. This CDR3 has 16 residues. Trimming pared 0 bases from V and 0 bases from J, leaving 11 bases between. The germline V gene encodes CDR1 SGHTA and CDR2 FQGTGA. The sample was cultured CD8+ T cells from PBMCs, taken from culture after CMV antigen stimulation. V usage is TRBV7-3 and J usage is TRBJ1-1, with unresolved D. The receptor was isolated from a human donor in good health (CMV status not recorded). Some clones in this sample may be carry-over from other donors' samples. The chain's CDR3 is CASSLTGGLMNTEAFF. The CDR3 coding sequence is TGTGCCAGCAGCTTAACGGGTGGGCTGATGAACACTGAAGCTTTCTTT.